This TCR beta chain was sequenced for a study of T cell changes during pregnancy in multiple sclerosis. This clone was found a few times. The CDR3 covers 15 residues. Germline-derived CDR1 and CDR2 are LNHDA and SQIVND (reference sequence). Trimming stripped 6 bases from V and 0 bases from J, with 15 bases between. Generated by immunoSEQ multiplex PCR, the TCRdb table keeps only in-frame clones and is missing some. In the table there are about 60,000 clones, around 91% of which are singletons. The input for sequencing was peripheral blood, taken in the second trimester of pregnancy. The chain recombines TRBV19 with TRBJ2-7; D possibly corresponds to TRBD2 (7 bases). This clonotype originated in a female donor in good health, enrolled as a control in a pregnancy study. The CDR3 DNA reads TGTGCCAGTAGACACGGGGGGCTAGACTCCTACGAGCAGTACTTC. Its translation: CASRHGGLDSYEQYF. The entire variable domain, with the rest obtained from reference TRBV19 and TRBJ2-7, is as follows: DGGITQSPKYLFRKEGQNVTLSCEQNLNHDAMYWYRQDPGQGLRLIYYSQIVNDFQKGDIAEGYSVSREKKESFPLTVTSAQKNPTAFYLCASRHGGLDSYEQYFGPGTRLTVT.